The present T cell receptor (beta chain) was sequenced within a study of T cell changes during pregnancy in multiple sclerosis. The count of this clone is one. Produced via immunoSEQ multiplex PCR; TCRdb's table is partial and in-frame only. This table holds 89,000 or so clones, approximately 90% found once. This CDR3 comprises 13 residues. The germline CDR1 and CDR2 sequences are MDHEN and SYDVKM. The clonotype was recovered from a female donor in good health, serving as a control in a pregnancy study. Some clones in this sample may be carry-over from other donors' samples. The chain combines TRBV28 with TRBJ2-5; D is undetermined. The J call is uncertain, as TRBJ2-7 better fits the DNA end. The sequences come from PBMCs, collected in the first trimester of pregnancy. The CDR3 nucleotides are TGTGCCAGCCGCAACCGTTTTTCCTACGAGCAGTACTTC. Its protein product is CASRNRFSYEQYF.